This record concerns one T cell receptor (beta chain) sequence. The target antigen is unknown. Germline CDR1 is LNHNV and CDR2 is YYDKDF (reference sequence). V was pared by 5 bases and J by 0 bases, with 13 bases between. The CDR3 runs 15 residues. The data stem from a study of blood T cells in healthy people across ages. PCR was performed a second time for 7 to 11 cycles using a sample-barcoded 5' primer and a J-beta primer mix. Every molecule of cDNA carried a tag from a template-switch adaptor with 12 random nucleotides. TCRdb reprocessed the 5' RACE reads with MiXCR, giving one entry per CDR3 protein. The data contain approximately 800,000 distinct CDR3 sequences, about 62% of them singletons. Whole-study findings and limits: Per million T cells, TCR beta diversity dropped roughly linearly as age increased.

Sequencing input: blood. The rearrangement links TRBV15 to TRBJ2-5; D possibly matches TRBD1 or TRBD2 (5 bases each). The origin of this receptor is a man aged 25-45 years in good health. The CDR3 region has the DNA TGTGCCACCAGCCGGGGACCTACGTACCAAGAGACCCAGTACTTC. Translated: CATSRGPTYQETQYF.